This passage covers 27 T cell receptor beta chains from one sample sequenced in a study of T cells in Graves' hyperthyroidism and ophthalmopathy. From RNA transcripts, TCR beta CDR3 regions were amplified. Researchers ran a first-round RT-PCR on the TCR CDR3 using the HTBI primer set. TCRdb processed the multiplex PCR reads anew with MiXCR; each CDR3 protein has one entry. This table has 250,000 or so distinct CDR3 sequences, about 15% appearing once. What was sequenced was blood. The receptor set was obtained from a woman under 30 with Graves' ophthalmopathy.

About this clonotype itself: A much larger clone lies a single base off, so this may be a read error. This chain uses TRBV9 with TRBJ2-1; 9 nucleotides line up with TRBD2. The DNA end is a closer match to TRBJ2-7, so the J assignment may be wrong. Germline V gene sequence: CDR1 SGDLS, CDR2 YYNGEE. This CDR3 comprises 16 residues. DNA of the CDR3: TGTGCCAGCAGCGTTAGCGGGAGCCTTCTTTACAATGAGCAGTACTTC. Encoded protein: CASSVSGSLLYNEQYF.

This clonotype was found many times. This CDR3 reads CASSQDQGRGYTF. In nucleotides, the CDR3 is TGTGCCAGCAGCCAAGACCAGGGACGAGGCTACACCTTC. V gene TRBV4-2 combines with J gene TRBJ1-2, with a weak D call TRBD1 (5 bases). CDR3 length: 13 residues. The germline V gene encodes CDR1 LGHNA and CDR2 YNFKEQ. With 0 bases removed from V and 8 bases from J, the gap between germline ends came to 10 bases.

This clonotype was seen ten or more times. This may be a read error, as it is one base from a much larger clone. The CDR3 DNA reads as TGTGCCAGCAGCCGCTCCTACGAGCAGTACTTC. It is translated as CASSRSYEQYF. V gene TRBV7-9 combines with J gene TRBJ2-7; D is unclear. CDR3 size: 11 residues. V was cut by 5 bases and J by 0 bases, with 2 bases left in between. CDR1 and CDR2 (germline): SEHNR, FQNEAQ (reference sequence).

This clonotype was seen repeatedly, ten times or more. V is TRBV2 and J is TRBJ1-5; TRBD1 might be the D (5 bases). V lost 4 bases to trimming and J lost 4 bases, with 11 bases between them. In germline, CDR1 is SNHLY, CDR2 FYNNEI. The CDR3 is 14 residues long. CDR3 amino acids: CASSVGAVNQPQHF. The CDR3 region has the DNA TGTGCCAGCAGTGTTGGGGCAGTAAATCAGCCCCAGCATTTT.

Points on this clonotype: A much larger clone differs from this one at a single base, so this may be a read error. This chain connects TRBV20-1 to TRBJ2-1; 8 positions match TRBD1. Judging by the DNA end, TRBJ2-7 fits better; the J call may be wrong. CDR3 size: 17 residues. The germline gives CDR1 DFQATT, CDR2 SNEGSKA (reference sequence). CDR3 protein: CSAVDRDRPYSYNEQYF. In DNA, the CDR3 is TGCAGTGCTGTAGACAGGGACAGGCCTTACTCCTACAATGAGCAGTACTTC.

This clonotype was counted many times. V and J are TRBV7-2 and TRBJ1-1, with no clear D. The CDR3 is made up of 11 amino acids. Germline CDR1 is SGHTA and CDR2 is FQGNSA. Trimming pared 3 bases from V and 6 bases from J, leaving 5 bases between. The CDR3 reads CASSFGAEAFF. The CDR3 region has the DNA TGTGCCAGCAGCTTTGGGGCTGAAGCTTTCTTT.

This clonotype was recorded at least ten times. This chain connects TRBV6-2 or TRBV6-3 to TRBJ2-2; D is possibly TRBD2 (5 bases). The CDR3 extends over 15 amino acids. V lost 2 bases to trimming and J lost 2 bases, with 9 bases between them. Per germline, CDR1 MNHEY and CDR2 SVGEGT. The CDR3 is CASSYPGTNTGELFF. DNA of the CDR3: TGTGCCAGCAGTTACCCGGGAACCAACACCGGGGAGCTGTTTTTT.

A few counts support this clonotype. The chain combines TRBV5-6 with TRBJ2-7; D perhaps matches TRBD1 (6 bases). Germline-derived CDR1 and CDR2 are SGHDT and YYEEEE. The V and J ends lost 7 bases and 4 bases respectively, with 18 bases between them. The CDR3 totals 14 residues. The CDR3 here is CASRTPGEGYEQYF. The CDR3 nucleotides read TGTGCCAGCCGAACCCCAGGGGAAGGGTACGAGCAGTACTTC.

This clonotype was detected many times. The chain couples TRBV25-1 to TRBJ2-7; 7 bases fit TRBD1. The CDR3 has 14 amino acids. The trim removed 7 bases at V and 0 bases at J, leaving 6 bases unmatched. Germline values: CDR1 MGHDK, CDR2 SYGVNS. CDR3 protein: CASTRTGPSYEQYF. The CDR3 DNA reads as TGTGCCAGCACTCGGACAGGACCCTCCTACGAGCAGTACTTC.

This clonotype came up many times. The chain has TRBV7-6 and TRBJ2-7; 8 bases are shared with TRBD1. Trimming removed 5 bases from V and 2 bases from J; junction bases left unmatched: 5. Germline loops: CDR1 SGHVS, CDR2 FNYEAQ. This CDR3 spans 14 amino acids. CDR3 residues: CASSDRDRTYEQYF. The CDR3 DNA is TGTGCCAGCAGCGATAGGGACAGGACCTACGAGCAGTACTTC.

V is TRBV7-9 and J is TRBJ2-1; 14 positions agree with TRBD2. Germline V gives CDR1 SEHNR, CDR2 FQNEAQ (reference sequence). The CDR3 totals 16 residues. Trimming cost V 0 bases and J 8 bases; bases outside gene matches: 3. The chain's CDR3 is CASSLAWTSGRYEQFF. The DNA for the CDR3 is TGTGCCAGCAGCTTAGCTTGGACTAGCGGGAGGTATGAGCAGTTCTTC.

This clonotype occurred many times. The V and J genes are TRBV12-3 or TRBV12-4 and TRBJ1-1; D is unresolved. CDR3 size: 13 residues. V was pared by 6 bases and J by 9 bases, with 17 bases between. The CDR3 sequence: CASRGESLSKAFF. As DNA, the CDR3 is TGTGCCAGCAGGGGCGAGTCCCTAAGTAAAGCTTTCTTT.

There are many counts of this clonotype. The rearrangement uses TRBV4-1 and TRBJ2-5; D unclear. The CDR3 consists of 12 residues. Between the trimmed V and J ends, which lost 0 bases and 5 bases, there was a span of 4 bases. The germline V gene encodes CDR1 MGHRA and CDR2 YSYEKL. The DNA for the CDR3 is TGCGCCAGCAGCCAAGATCTCGAGACCCAGTACTTC. It encodes CASSQDLETQYF.

This clonotype was counted many times. The chain carries TRBV28 and TRBJ2-1; the match to TRBD1 covers 9 bases. CDR3 length: 16 residues. J lost 5 bases, V lost 5 bases, and 10 bases had no gene match. Germline CDR1 MDHEN, CDR2 SYDVKM. This chain's CDR3 is CASSRSRQGGNNEQFF. DNA of the CDR3: TGTGCCAGCAGTCGCTCACGACAGGGGGGAAACAATGAGCAGTTCTTC.

This clonotype was detected a few times. The rearrangement joins TRBV3-1 to TRBJ1-5; unclear D gene. Per germline, CDR1 LGHDT and CDR2 YNNKEL (reference sequence). The germline V and J ends were trimmed by 4 bases and 2 bases, with 9 bases remaining between them. This CDR3 spans 14 amino acids. In nucleotides, the CDR3 is TGTGCCAGCAGCCCAGGCGCTGGCAATCAGCCCCAGCATTTT. It codes for CASSPGAGNQPQHF.

This clonotype was found many times. This rearrangement joins TRBV29-1 to TRBJ2-1; a weak D match, TRBD1 (5 bases). Looked up from germline, CDR1 is SQVTM and CDR2 is ANQGSEA. V lost 5 bases and J 1 base, leaving 15 bases between the germline ends. The CDR3 spans 15 residues. In DNA form, the CDR3 reads TGCAGCGTTCAAAGGGGCGGACCTTCCTACAATGAGCAGTTCTTC. It translates to CSVQRGGPSYNEQFF.

The chain carries TRBV27 and TRBJ2-1; D could derive from TRBD1 or TRBD2 (5 bases each). With 3 bases removed from V and 7 bases from J, the gap between germline ends came to 19 bases. Germline values: CDR1 MNHEY, CDR2 SMNVEV (reference sequence). CDR3 length: 16 amino acids. CDR3 in DNA: TGTGCCAGCAGTTTTTCCTTAGGGCTGGGGGTTAATGAGCAGTTCTTC. Its protein product is CASSFSLGLGVNEQFF.

This clonotype was observed at least ten times. CDR3 amino acids: CSARDRGFDEQFF. In DNA form, the CDR3 reads TGCAGTGCTAGAGATAGGGGTTTCGATGAGCAGTTCTTC. This rearrangement joins TRBV20-1 to TRBJ2-1, with a weak D call TRBD1 (5 bases). Germline CDR1 DFQATT, CDR2 SNEGSKA (reference sequence). V lost 0 bases and J lost 8, with 11 bases in between. The CDR3 has 13 amino acids.

This clonotype was counted at least ten times. This chain uses TRBV5-5 with TRBJ2-3; unclear D gene. Between the trimmed V and J ends, which lost 3 bases and 4 bases, there was a span of 18 bases. The length of the CDR3 is 16 residues. From germline, CDR1 is SGHKS and CDR2 YYEKEE (reference sequence). The CDR3 protein is CASSWKDGMESDTQYF. The CDR3 DNA follows: TGTGCCAGCAGCTGGAAGGACGGTATGGAATCAGATACGCAGTATTTT.

V gene TRBV7-3 combines with J gene TRBJ2-1; the match to TRBD1 covers 7 bases. The CDR3 contains 15 residues. After removal of 2 bases from V and 3 bases from J, the junction contained 4 bases not matched to a gene. Germline V gives CDR1 SGHTA, CDR2 FQGTGA. The CDR3 sequence: CASSLEGADYNEQFF. The DNA for the CDR3 is TGTGCCAGCAGCTTAGAGGGGGCGGACTACAATGAGCAGTTCTTC.

This clonotype was observed many times. The chain has TRBV12-3 or TRBV12-4 and TRBJ2-3, with a possible D match to TRBD2 (5 bases). Trimming took 5 bases from V and 2 from J, leaving 17 bases between them. The CDR3 sequence is 16 residues long. CDR3 sequence (DNA): TGTGCCAGCAGTGAACTAGATACTGGGGACACAGATACGCAGTATTTT. It encodes CASSELDTGDTDTQYF.

This clonotype was seen many times. V and J are TRBV18 and TRBJ1-5; 7 bases match TRBD1. Germline values: CDR1 KGHSH, CDR2 LQKENI. The trim removed 5 bases at V and 4 bases at J, leaving 5 bases unmatched. This CDR3 has 14 amino acids. The CDR3 spells CASSSGQLNQPQHF. The CDR3 DNA reads TGTGCCAGCTCATCGGGACAGCTAAATCAGCCCCAGCATTTT.

At least ten counts were recorded for this clonotype. This rearrangement joins TRBV11-2 to TRBJ2-1; the D is unclear. Germline V CDR1 and CDR2: SGHAT, FQNNGV. This CDR3 comprises 16 residues. Trimming left V 1 base short and J 1 base short, with 11 bases between. CDR3 residues: CASSLGGSGSYNEQFF. The CDR3 DNA reads TGTGCCAGCAGCTTAGGGGGTAGTGGATCCTACAATGAGCAGTTCTTC. Variable domain in full (rest from reference TRBV11-2 and TRBJ2-1): EAGVAQSPRYKIIEKRQSVAFWCNPISGHATLYWYQQILGQGPKLLIQFQNNGVVDDSQLPKDRFSAERLKGVDSTLKIQPAKLEDSAVYLCASSLGGSGSYNEQFFGPGTRLTVL.

The table lists this clonotype with many counts. The rearrangement links TRBV7-6 to TRBJ2-7; 7 bases agree with TRBD2. The germline gives CDR1 SGHVS, CDR2 FNYEAQ. This CDR3 region has 15 residues. Germline trimming cut 4 bases from V and 9 bases from J; bases unmatched to any gene: 15. The CDR3 DNA reads TGTGCCAGCAGCTCCGACCCCTACGGGGGGACCTGGCAGTACTTC. This sequence encodes CASSSDPYGGTWQYF.

This clonotype has ten or more counts. The V gene is TRBV7-2, the J gene TRBJ2-2, with 9 bases that match TRBD2. CDR1 SGHTA and CDR2 FQGNSA come from the germline V gene. V lost 5 bases, J lost 4 bases, and 5 bases stayed unmatched. The CDR3 is 15 residues long. CDR3 DNA sequence: TGTGCCAGCAGCCCGGGACTAGCACCCACCGGGGAGCTGTTTTTT. It translates to CASSPGLAPTGELFF.

This clonotype has at least ten counts. V gene TRBV20-1 combines with J gene TRBJ1-2; tentatively, D is TRBD1 (5 bases). From germline, CDR1 is DFQATT and CDR2 SNEGSKA (reference sequence). Trimming pared 5 bases from V and 5 bases from J, leaving 9 bases between. The CDR3 is made up of 11 amino acids. This CDR3 reads CSAGAGYGYTF. The DNA for the CDR3 is TGCAGTGCTGGGGCTGGATATGGCTACACCTTC.

This rearrangement joins TRBV7-2 to TRBJ1-1; 12 bases match TRBD1. V shed 2 bases, J shed 8 bases, and the junction held 12 bases outside the gene matches. This CDR3 has 17 amino acids. Germline CDR1 reads SGHTA; CDR2 reads FQGNSA. This CDR3 reads CASSLWGGTGGVGEAFF. The CDR3 DNA sequence: TGTGCCAGCAGCTTATGGGGCGGGACAGGGGGCGTCGGCGAAGCTTTCTTT.